The 4 T cell receptor beta chains below all came from one sample that was sequenced in a study of T cells in Graves' hyperthyroidism and ophthalmopathy. The CDR3 regions of TCR beta were amplified from RNA transcripts. First-round RT-PCR targeting the TCR CDR3 was performed with the HTBI primer set. TCRdb re-called the multiplex PCR reads through MiXCR, storing one row per CDR3 protein. The data show around 600,000 distinct CDR3 sequences, roughly 15% seen once. Sequencing input: blood. These receptors all come from a woman aged 50 to 60 with Graves' ophthalmopathy.

This clonotype was recorded a few times. The chain links TRBV29-1 to TRBJ2-1, with D uncertain. The CDR3 length is 11 residues. Germline CDR1 and CDR2: SQVTM and ANQGSEA. With 7 bases removed from V and 4 bases from J, the gap between germline ends came to 8 bases. The CDR3 spells CSASEYNEQFF. The CDR3 DNA is TGCAGCGCTTCAGAATACAATGAGCAGTTCTTC.

This clonotype was picked up a small number of times. V usage is TRBV5-1 and J usage is TRBJ1-6; no clear D. V lost 5 bases and J 14 bases, leaving 20 bases between the germline ends. The germline V gene has CDR1 SGHRS and CDR2 YFSETQ. The CDR3 loop spans 14 amino acids. The CDR3 nucleotides are TGCGCCAGCAGGGCGGCCTTCCGTGTAAGGACCCTCCACTTT. Its translation: CASRAAFRVRTLHF.

This clonotype was counted at least ten times. The rearrangement uses TRBV27 and TRBJ2-2, with TRBD2 matching over 10 bases. V was clipped by 4 bases and J by 3 bases; unmatched bases: 5. The germline V gene has CDR1 MNHEY and CDR2 SMNVEV (reference sequence). The CDR3 is 16 amino acids. As DNA, the CDR3 is TGTGCCAGCAGTTCAAGCGGGAGGGCCGACACCGGGGAGCTGTTTTTT. This encodes CASSSSGRADTGELFF.

With regard to this clonotype: This sequence may be a read error, since a much larger clone differs from it by one base. This chain's CDR3 is CASDSQTGPGANVLTF. The CDR3 coding sequence is TGTGCCAGCGACTCCCAAACAGGGCCTGGGGCCAACGTCCTGACTTTC. V and J are TRBV12-3 or TRBV12-4 and TRBJ2-6; possible D gene TRBD1, 6 bases. The CDR3 contains 16 residues. Deletions cut 8 bases from V and 2 bases from J, with 16 bases between.